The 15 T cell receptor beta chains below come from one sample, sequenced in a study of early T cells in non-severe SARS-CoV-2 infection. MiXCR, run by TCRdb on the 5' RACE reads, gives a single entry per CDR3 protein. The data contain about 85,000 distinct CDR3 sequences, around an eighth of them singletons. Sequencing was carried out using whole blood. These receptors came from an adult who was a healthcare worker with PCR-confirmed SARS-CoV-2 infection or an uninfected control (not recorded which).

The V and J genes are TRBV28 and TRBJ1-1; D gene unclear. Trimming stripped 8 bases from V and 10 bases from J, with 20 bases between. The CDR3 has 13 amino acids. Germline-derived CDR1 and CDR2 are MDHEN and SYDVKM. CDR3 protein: CASRSEAPWGAFF. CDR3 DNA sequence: TGTGCCAGCCGCTCCGAGGCTCCGTGGGGAGCTTTCTTT. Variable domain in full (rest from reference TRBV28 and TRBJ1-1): DVKVTQSSRYLVKRTGEKVFLECVQDMDHENMFWYRQDPGLGLRLIYFSYDVKMKEKGDIPEGYSVSREKKERFSLILESASTNQTSMYLCASRSEAPWGAFFGQGTRLTVV.

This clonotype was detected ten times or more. The CDR3 DNA reads TGTGCCAGTAGTTTAAGGACAACCATGAACACTGAAGCTTTCTTT. Its protein is CASSLRTTMNTEAFF. The genes are TRBV19 and TRBJ1-1; possibly TRBD1 for D (5 bases). The germline V and J ends were trimmed by 5 bases and 0 bases, with 13 bases remaining between them. CDR3 length: 15 residues. Germline CDR1 reads LNHDA; CDR2 reads SQIVND (reference sequence).

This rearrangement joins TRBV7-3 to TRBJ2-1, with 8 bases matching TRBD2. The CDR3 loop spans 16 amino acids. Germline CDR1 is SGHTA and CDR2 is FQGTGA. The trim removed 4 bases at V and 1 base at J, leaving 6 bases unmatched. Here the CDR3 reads CASSSQAGVSYNEQFF. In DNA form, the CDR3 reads TGTGCCAGCAGCTCCCAAGCGGGAGTGTCCTACAATGAGCAGTTCTTC.

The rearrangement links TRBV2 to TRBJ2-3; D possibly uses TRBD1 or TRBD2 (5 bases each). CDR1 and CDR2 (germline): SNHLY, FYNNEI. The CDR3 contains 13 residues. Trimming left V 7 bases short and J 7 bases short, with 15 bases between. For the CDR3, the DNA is TGTGCCAGCAACCGACCGGGACCGCATACGCAGTATTTT. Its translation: CASNRPGPHTQYF.

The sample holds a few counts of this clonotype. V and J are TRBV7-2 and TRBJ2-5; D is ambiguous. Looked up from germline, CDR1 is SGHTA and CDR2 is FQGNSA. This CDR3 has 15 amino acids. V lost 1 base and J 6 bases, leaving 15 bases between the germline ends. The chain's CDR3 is CASSLVVSPGQTQYF. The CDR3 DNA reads TGTGCCAGCAGCTTAGTGGTCAGCCCTGGTCAGACCCAGTACTTC.

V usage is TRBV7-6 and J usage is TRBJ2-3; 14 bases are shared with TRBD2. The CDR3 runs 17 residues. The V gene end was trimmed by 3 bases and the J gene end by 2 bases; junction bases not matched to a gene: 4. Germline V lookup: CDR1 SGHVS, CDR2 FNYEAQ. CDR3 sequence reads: CASSLTSGRVLTDTQYF. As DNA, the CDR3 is TGTGCCAGCAGCTTGACTAGCGGGAGGGTACTCACAGATACGCAGTATTTT.

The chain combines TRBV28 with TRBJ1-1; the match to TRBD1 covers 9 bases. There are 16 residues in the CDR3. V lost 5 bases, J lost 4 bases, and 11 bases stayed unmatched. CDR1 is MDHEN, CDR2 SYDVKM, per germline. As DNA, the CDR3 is TGTGCCAGCAGTCCACTGGGGCGGACAGGGGCCACTGAAGCTTTCTTT. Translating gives CASSPLGRTGATEAFF. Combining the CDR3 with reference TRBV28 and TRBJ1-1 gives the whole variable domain DVKVTQSSRYLVKRTGEKVFLECVQDMDHENMFWYRQDPGLGLRLIYFSYDVKMKEKGDIPEGYSVSREKKERFSLILESASTNQTSMYLCASSPLGRTGATEAFFGQGTRLTVV.

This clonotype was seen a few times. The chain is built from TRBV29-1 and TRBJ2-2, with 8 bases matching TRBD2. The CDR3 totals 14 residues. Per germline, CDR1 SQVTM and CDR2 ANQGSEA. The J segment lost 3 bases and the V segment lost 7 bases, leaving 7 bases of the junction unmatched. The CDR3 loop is CSARRGAYTGELFF. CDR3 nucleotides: TGCAGCGCCCGGCGGGGGGCTTACACCGGGGAGCTGTTTTTT.

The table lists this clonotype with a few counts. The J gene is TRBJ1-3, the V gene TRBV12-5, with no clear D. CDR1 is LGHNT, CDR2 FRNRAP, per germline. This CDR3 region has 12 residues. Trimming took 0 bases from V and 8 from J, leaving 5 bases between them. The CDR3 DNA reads TGTGCTAGTGGTTTGGTACGGGACACCATATATTTT. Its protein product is CASGLVRDTIYF.

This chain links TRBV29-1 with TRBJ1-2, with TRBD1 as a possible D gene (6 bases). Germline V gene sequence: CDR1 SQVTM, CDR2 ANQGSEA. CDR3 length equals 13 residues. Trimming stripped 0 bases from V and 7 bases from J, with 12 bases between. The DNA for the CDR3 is TGCAGCGTTGAAGACAGGGGAGCGCGTGGCTACACCTTC. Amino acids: CSVEDRGARGYTF.

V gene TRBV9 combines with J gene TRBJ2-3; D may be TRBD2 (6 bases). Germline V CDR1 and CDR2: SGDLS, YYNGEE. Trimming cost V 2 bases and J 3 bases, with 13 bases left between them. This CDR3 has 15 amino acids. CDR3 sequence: CASSVGGVTTDTQYF. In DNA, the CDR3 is TGTGCCAGCAGCGTGGGGGGAGTAACGACAGATACGCAGTATTTT.

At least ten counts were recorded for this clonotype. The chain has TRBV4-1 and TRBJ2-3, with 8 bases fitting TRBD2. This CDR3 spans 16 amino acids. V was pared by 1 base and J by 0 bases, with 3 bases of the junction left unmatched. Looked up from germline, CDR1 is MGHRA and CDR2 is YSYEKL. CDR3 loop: CASSQGTSLSTDTQYF. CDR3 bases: TGCGCCAGCAGCCAAGGGACTAGCCTTAGCACAGATACGCAGTATTTT.

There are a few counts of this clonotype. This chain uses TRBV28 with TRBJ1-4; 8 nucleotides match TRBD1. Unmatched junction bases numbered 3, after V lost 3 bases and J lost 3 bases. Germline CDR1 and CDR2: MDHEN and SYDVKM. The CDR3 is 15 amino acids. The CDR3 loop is CASSFPDRANEKLFF. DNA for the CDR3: TGTGCCAGCAGTTTCCCGGACAGGGCTAATGAAAAACTGTTTTTT.

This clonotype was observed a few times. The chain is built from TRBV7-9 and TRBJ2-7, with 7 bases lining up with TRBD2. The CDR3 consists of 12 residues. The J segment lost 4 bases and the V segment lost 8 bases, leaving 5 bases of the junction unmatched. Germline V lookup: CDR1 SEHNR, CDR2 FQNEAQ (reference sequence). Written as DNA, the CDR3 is TGTGCCAGCGAGGGAGGGCGATACGAGCAGTACTTC. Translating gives CASEGGRYEQYF.

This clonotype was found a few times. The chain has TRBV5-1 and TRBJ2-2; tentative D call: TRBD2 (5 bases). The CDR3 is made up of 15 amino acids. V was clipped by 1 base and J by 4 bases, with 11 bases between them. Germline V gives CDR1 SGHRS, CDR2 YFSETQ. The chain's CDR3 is CASSLRTGSTGELFF. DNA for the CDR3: TGCGCCAGCAGCTTGAGGACTGGGAGCACCGGGGAGCTGTTTTTT.